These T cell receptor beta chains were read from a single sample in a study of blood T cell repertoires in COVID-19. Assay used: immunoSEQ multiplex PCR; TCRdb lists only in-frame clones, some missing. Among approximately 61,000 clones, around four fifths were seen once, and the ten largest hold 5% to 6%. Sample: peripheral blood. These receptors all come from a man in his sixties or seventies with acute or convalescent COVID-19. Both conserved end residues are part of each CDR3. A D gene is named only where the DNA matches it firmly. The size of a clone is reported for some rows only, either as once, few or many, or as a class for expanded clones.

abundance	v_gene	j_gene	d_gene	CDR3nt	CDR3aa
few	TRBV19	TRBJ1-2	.	TGTGCCAGTTCAGGGTACTATGGCTACACCTTC	CASSGYYGYTF
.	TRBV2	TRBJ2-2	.	TGTGCCAGCAGTGCAGGGGTTGCCGGGGAGCTGTTTTTT	CASSAGVAGELFF
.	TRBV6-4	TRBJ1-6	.	TGTGCCAGCAGTGCAGGGGCCTCCTATAATTCACCCCTCCACTTT	CASSAGASYNSPLHF
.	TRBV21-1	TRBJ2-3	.	TGTGCCAGCAACCCTCAGGGACACCGGGACGGGCCTAGGGGATCTGACGATACGCAGTATTTT	CASNPQGHRDGPRGSDDTQYF
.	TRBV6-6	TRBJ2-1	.	TGTGCCAGCAGTTCGGACACCTACAATGAGCAGTTCTTC	CASSSDTYNEQFF
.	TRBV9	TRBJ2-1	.	TGTGCCAGCAGCGTCGGAGGGGGGGCCTACAATGAGCAGTTCTTC	CASSVGGGAYNEQFF
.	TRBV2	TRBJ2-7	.	TGTGCCAGCAGTGTGGACAGCGACGAGCAGTACTTC	CASSVDSDEQYF
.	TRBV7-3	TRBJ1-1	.	TGTGCCAGCAGACTAACACCAGACGGCACTGAAGCTTTCTTT	CASRLTPDGTEAFF
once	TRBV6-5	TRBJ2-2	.	TGTGCCAGCCTCATGACTAGAGGGACCGGGGAGCTGTTTTTT	CASLMTRGTGELFF
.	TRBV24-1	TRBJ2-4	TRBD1	TGTGCCACCAGCAAACGACAGGGGACCGTAGCCAAAAACATTCAGTACTTC	CATSKRQGTVAKNIQYF
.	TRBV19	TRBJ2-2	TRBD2	TGTGCCAGTAGTCGGGAGGAGGGCGGGAGGAACGGGGAGCTGTTTTTT	CASSREEGGRNGELFF
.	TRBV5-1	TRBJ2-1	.	TGCGCCAGCAGCTTGGACGGGGGTTCCTACAATGAGCAGTTCTTC	CASSLDGGSYNEQFF
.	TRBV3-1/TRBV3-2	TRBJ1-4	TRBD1	TGTGCCAGCAGCCAAAATCTAGGGACAGCTAATGAAAAACTGTTTTTT	CASSQNLGTANEKLFF
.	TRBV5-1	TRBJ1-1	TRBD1	TGCGCCAGCAGCCGCGACAGGGGTAACACTGAAGCTTTCTTT	CASSRDRGNTEAFF